This paragraph covers one TCR beta chain sequence. Its specificity is unknown. This sample was included in a study of a mutant IDH1 vaccine in newly diagnosed glioma. The protocol was immunoSEQ multiplex PCR, while the TCRdb copy is restricted to in-frame clones and leaves out a portion. The repertoire holds 25,000 to 35,000 clones, with around 89% as singletons. V lost 0 bases and J 8 bases, leaving 8 bases between the germline ends. The CDR3 loop spans 13 amino acids. CDR1 is MNHEY, CDR2 SVGAGI, per germline. Time point indicated: week 5, during vaccination. Doses of 300 ug of mutant IDH1 20-mer peptide were given with topical imiquimod.

The receptor was isolated from a man younger than 30 with glioma. The sequencing here drew on PBMCs, taken from a glioma patient whose treatment included an IDH1 peptide vaccine. The rearrangement links TRBV6-5 to TRBJ1-5; D might be TRBD1 (6 bases). DNA for the CDR3: TGTGCCAGCAGTTACTCCGAGGGGGAGCCCCAGCATTTT. This encodes CASSYSEGEPQHF.